This TCR beta chain was obtained from a study of radiotherapy plus CTLA-4 blockade in lung cancer. Regarding the study as a whole: Researchers report tumor-derived TCR clones expanding in blood after radiotherapy plus ipilimumab.

Generated by immunoSEQ multiplex PCR, the TCRdb table keeps only in-frame clones and is missing some. The sample lists tens of thousands of clones; about three quarters were seen once. About this clone itself: The antigen remains unidentified.

Per the germline V gene, CDR1 is SGHRS and CDR2 is YFSETQ. The CDR3 runs to 15 residues. The V and J ends lost 4 bases and 6 bases, in that order; junction bases with no gene match: 7. Sample: peripheral blood, taken from a patient treated with radiotherapy plus ipilimumab. The V gene is TRBV5-1, the J gene TRBJ1-4; 9 nucleotides agree with TRBD1. The TCR was taken from a human donor with non-small cell lung cancer who had stable disease on radiotherapy plus ipilimumab. CDR3 residues: CASSHRGDRDEKLFF. CDR3 bases: TGCGCCAGCAGCCACCGCGGGGACAGGGATGAAAAACTGTTTTTT.